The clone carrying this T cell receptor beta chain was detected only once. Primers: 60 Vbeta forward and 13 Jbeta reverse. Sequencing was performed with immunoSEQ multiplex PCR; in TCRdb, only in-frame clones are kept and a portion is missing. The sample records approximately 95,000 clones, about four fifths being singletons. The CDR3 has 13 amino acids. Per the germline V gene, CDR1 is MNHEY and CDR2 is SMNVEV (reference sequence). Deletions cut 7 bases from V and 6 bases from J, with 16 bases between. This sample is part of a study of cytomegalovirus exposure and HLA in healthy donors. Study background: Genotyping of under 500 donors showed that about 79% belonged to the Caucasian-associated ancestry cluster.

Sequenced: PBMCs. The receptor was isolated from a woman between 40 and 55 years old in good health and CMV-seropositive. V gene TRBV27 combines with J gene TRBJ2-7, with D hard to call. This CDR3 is CASTRQASGEQYF. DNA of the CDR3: TGTGCCAGCACCCGGCAGGCCAGTGGCGAGCAGTACTTC.